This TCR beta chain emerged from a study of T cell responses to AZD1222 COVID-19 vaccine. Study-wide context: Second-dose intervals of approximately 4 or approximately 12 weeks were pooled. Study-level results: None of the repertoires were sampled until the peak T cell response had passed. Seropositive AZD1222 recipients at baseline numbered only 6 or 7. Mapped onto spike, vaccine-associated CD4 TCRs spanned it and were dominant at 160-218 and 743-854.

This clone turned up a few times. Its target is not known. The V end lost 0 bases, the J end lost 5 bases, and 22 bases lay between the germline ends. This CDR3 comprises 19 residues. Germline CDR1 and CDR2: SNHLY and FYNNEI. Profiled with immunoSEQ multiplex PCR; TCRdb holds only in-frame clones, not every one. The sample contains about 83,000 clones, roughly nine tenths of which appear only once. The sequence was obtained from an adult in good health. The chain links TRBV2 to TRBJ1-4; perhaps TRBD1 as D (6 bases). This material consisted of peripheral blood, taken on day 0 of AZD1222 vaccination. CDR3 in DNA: TGTGCCAGCAGTGAAGCGGGGGCTGGAAGCCATGGATGGAATGAAAAACTGTTTTTT. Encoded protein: CASSEAGAGSHGWNEKLFF.